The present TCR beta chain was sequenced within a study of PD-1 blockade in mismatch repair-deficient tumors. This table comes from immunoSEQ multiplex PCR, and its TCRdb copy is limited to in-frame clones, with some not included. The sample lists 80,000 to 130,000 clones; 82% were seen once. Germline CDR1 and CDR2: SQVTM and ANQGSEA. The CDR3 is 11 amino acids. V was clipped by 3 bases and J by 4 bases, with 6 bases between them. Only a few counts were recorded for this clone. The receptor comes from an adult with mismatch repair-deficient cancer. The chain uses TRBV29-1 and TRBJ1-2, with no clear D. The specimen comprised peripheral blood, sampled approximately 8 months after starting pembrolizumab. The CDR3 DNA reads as TGCAGCGTTGATTCACCCTATGGCTACACCTTC. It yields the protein CSVDSPYGYTF.